A selection of T cell receptor beta chains follows, all from one sample in a study of shared clonotypes between healthy human individuals. Profiled with immunoSEQ multiplex PCR; TCRdb holds only in-frame clones, not every one. The sample yields about 2 million clones, about 95% seen once. Sequenced material: naive CD8+ T cells sorted from blood. These receptors were taken from a young man in good health. Both conserved end residues are part of each CDR3. Fields, in order: V gene, D gene, clone size, J gene, CDR3 DNA, CDR3 protein. The D gene is left open where the match is weak. Not every row has a clone size; where given, it reads once, few, many or a size class.

TRBV11-2	NA	NA	TRBJ2-1	TGTGCCAGCAGCTCAACAGTGTACAATGAGCAGTTCTTC	CASSSTVYNEQFF
TRBV5-1	NA	NA	TRBJ2-1	TGCGCCAGCAGCTTGGTGGGTCACAATGAGCAGTTCTTC	CASSLVGHNEQFF
TRBV30	TRBD1	NA	TRBJ1-5	TGTGCCTGGGACAGGGGAGATCAGCCCCAGCATTTT	CAWDRGDQPQHF
TRBV19	NA	few	TRBJ1-1	TGTGCCAGTAGTTTAATGGTGGGGAACACTGAAGCTTTCTTT	CASSLMVGNTEAFF
TRBV4-1	NA	once	TRBJ2-1	TGCGCCAGCAGCCCCTTCGGTAGTGAGCAGTTCTTC	CASSPFGSEQFF
TRBV7-9	TRBD1	NA	TRBJ2-7	TGTGCCAGCAGCCCCCAGACAGGGGTAAAAGGAGAGCAGTACTTC	CASSPQTGVKGEQYF
TRBV9	TRBD2	NA	TRBJ2-7	TGTGCCAGCAGCCCGACCCCCTTGACTAGCGGGAGTCCCTACGAGCAGTACTTC	CASSPTPLTSGSPYEQYF
TRBV19	TRBD1	NA	TRBJ1-2	TGTGCCAGTAGTGCATCGACAGGGGCTATCTTATTTGGGTACACCTTC	CASSASTGAILFGYTF
TRBV27	NA	NA	TRBJ2-7	TGTGCCAGCAGTTTAAGTATCAGAACCGAGCAGTACTTC	CASSLSIRTEQYF
TRBV6-1	NA	NA	TRBJ2-5	TGTGCCAGCAGTGAAGCGACCGGCGCGTACCAAGAGACCCAGTACTTC	CASSEATGAYQETQYF
TRBV27	NA	once	TRBJ2-7	TGTGCCAGCAGTTTTTCCTCGGGGGCCCGAACCTACGAGCAGTACTTC	CASSFSSGARTYEQYF
TRBV25-1	NA	NA	TRBJ2-3	TGTGCCAGCAGAGATACGCAGTATTTT	CASRDTQYF
TRBV6-5	TRBD1	NA	TRBJ2-3	TGTGCCAGCAGTTACGGGACAGCAACAGATACGCAGTATTTT	CASSYGTATDTQYF
TRBV5-6	NA	NA	TRBJ2-3	TGTGCCAGCAGCCAAGGACTCGATACGCAGTATTTT	CASSQGLDTQYF
TRBV5-4	TRBD2	NA	TRBJ2-2	TGTGCCAGCAATCGGGGGGGCGGAAACACCGGGGAGCTGTTTTTT	CASNRGGGNTGELFF
TRBV6-5	TRBD1	NA	TRBJ1-5	TGTGCCAGCAGTCCGGGACAGGGGTATAATCAGCCCCAGCATTTT	CASSPGQGYNQPQHF
TRBV2	NA	NA	TRBJ1-1	TGTGCCAGCTGGGGGCACACTGAAGCTTTCTTT	CASWGHTEAFF
TRBV4-1	NA	NA	TRBJ2-2	TGCGCCAGCAGCCTCGAACATATAGGGGTCGGGATTTTCACCGGGGAGCTGTTTTTT	CASSLEHIGVGIFTGELFF
TRBV4-1	TRBD2	NA	TRBJ2-7	TGCGCCAGCAGCCAAGAAGCTAGCGGAGTCTACGAGCAGTACTTC	CASSQEASGVYEQYF
TRBV4-1	NA	NA	TRBJ2-3	TGCGCCAGCAGCCAACCTGGGAGGCAGGATACGCAGTATTTT	CASSQPGRQDTQYF
TRBV7-2	NA	NA	TRBJ2-3	TGTGCCAGCAGCTTAATAGCAGACACAGATACGCAGTATTTT	CASSLIADTDTQYF
TRBV2	TRBD1	NA	TRBJ2-7	TGTGCCAGCAGTGAAGCGGACAGGGGGTGGAACGAGCAGTACTTC	CASSEADRGWNEQYF
TRBV27	TRBD1	NA	TRBJ2-7	TGTGCCAGCTCGCTTGAGACAGGGGAGGACGAGCAGTACTTC	CASSLETGEDEQYF
TRBV5-1	TRBD1	NA	TRBJ1-1	TGCGCCAGCAGCTTGTGGGGGACAGCGAACACTGAAGCTTTCTTT	CASSLWGTANTEAFF
TRBV29-1	NA	NA	TRBJ2-3	TGCAGCGTTGATGTAGCGGCCCGCACAGATACGCAGTATTTT	CSVDVAARTDTQYF
TRBV20-1	NA	NA	TRBJ1-1	TGCAGTGTTTCAGAAGCTTTCTTT	CSVSEAFF
TRBV4-3	NA	NA	TRBJ2-7	TGCGCCAGCAGCCCGACAGGAAGCTCCTACGAGCAGTACTTC	CASSPTGSSYEQYF
TRBV7-6	NA	NA	TRBJ1-1	TGTGCCAGCAGTTCTCAGGGAGCTGAAGCTTTCTTT	CASSSQGAEAFF
TRBV9	NA	NA	TRBJ2-7	TGTGCCAGCAGCGTAGAGGTCGAGACGGAGACCTACGAGCAGTACTTC	CASSVEVETETYEQYF
TRBV19	NA	NA	TRBJ1-6	TGTGCCAGTAGGATGAGCGAGGAGGGAGGCTATAATTCACCCCTCCACTTT	CASRMSEEGGYNSPLHF
TRBV15	TRBD2	NA	TRBJ2-1	TGTGCCACCAGCAGGACTAGCGGGGGCAATGAGCAGTTCTTC	CATSRTSGGNEQFF
TRBV9	NA	NA	TRBJ1-1	TGTGCCAGCAGCCCCCTCGTGGGGAGCACTGAAGCTTTCTTT	CASSPLVGSTEAFF
TRBV7-9	TRBD1	NA	TRBJ2-7	TGTGCCAGCAGTCAGGCGGACAGGGACTACGAGCAGTACTTC	CASSQADRDYEQYF
TRBV6-5	NA	NA	TRBJ1-1	TGTGCCAGCAGTTACCGGGAGGGCACTGAAGCTTTCTTT	CASSYREGTEAFF